Presented here are 22 T cell receptor beta chains from one specimen sequenced in a study of technical replicates of blood from a handful of donors (dated by TCRdb to about 2017). Library preparation was by the immunoSEQ multiplex PCR assay. TCRdb re-hosts the immuneACCESS table, in-frame sequences only. Its copies lack some clones; in the studies checked, an unresolved V gene accounts for under half of them, and the cause for the rest is not known. Counted in this sample were about 78,000 clones; about 92% of them appeared once. In total, the top ten clones hold approximately 0.37% of the sample. Sequencing was performed on T cells isolated from PBMCs. The receptors shown here come from a human donor in good health.

The chain couples TRBV19 to TRBJ1-2; D might be TRBD1 (6 bases). Trimming left V 5 bases short and J 7 bases short, with 11 bases between. CDR1 is LNHDA, CDR2 SQIVND, per germline (reference sequence). The CDR3 contains 12 residues. The CDR3 is CASSSPGAGYTF. As DNA, the CDR3 is TGTGCCAGTAGTTCCCCAGGGGCTGGCTACACCTTC.

This sequence joins TRBV4-2 and TRBJ1-4; D is unclear. The CDR3 extends over 14 amino acids. Trimming stripped 4 bases from V and 8 bases from J, with 14 bases between. Germline V gene data show CDR1 as LGHNA and CDR2 as YNFKEQ. Here the CDR3 reads CASSRAATAEKLFF. CDR3 coding DNA: TGTGCCAGCAGCCGGGCAGCCACGGCGGAAAAACTGTTTTTT.

The chain is built from TRBV9 and TRBJ2-7; 7 bases fit TRBD2. CDR1 is SGDLS and CDR2 is YYNGEE in the germline V gene. The trim removed 4 bases at V and 5 bases at J, leaving 6 bases unmatched. There are 13 residues in the CDR3. The CDR3 protein is CASSLSGNNEQYF. As DNA, the CDR3 is TGTGCCAGCAGCTTGAGCGGGAACAACGAGCAGTACTTC.

The V gene is TRBV2, the J gene TRBJ2-7; weak D call: TRBD2 (6 bases). Trimming cost V 7 bases and J 3 bases, with 19 bases left between them. CDR3 size: 15 residues. The V gene's germline CDR1 is SNHLY and CDR2 FYNNEI. The CDR3 nucleotides are TGTGCCAGCAAGGTTCCGGGACTTATTAGCTACGAGCAGTACTTC. Its translation: CASKVPGLISYEQYF.

The chain recombines TRBV30 with TRBJ1-5; D is perhaps TRBD1 (5 bases). Germline V gene sequence: CDR1 GTSNPN, CDR2 SVGIG (reference sequence). This CDR3 spans 15 amino acids. The V gene lost 0 bases and the J gene lost 3 bases, with 12 bases spanning the gap. DNA for the CDR3: TGTGCCTGGAGTGTAATGGGAGGGGTCAATCAGCCCCAGCATTTT. Its protein product is CAWSVMGGVNQPQHF. The complete variable domain, with remaining parts taken from reference TRBV30 and TRBJ1-5, reads SQTIHQWPATLVQPVGSPLSLECTVEGTSNPNLYWYRQAAGRGLQLLFYSVGIGQISSEVPQNLSASRPQDRQFILSSKKLLLSDSGFYLCAWSVMGGVNQPQHFGDGTRLSIL.

This chain connects TRBV27 to TRBJ2-3, with D perhaps TRBD2 (6 bases). CDR1 and CDR2 from the germline V gene are MNHEY and SMNVEV (reference sequence). CDR3 size: 13 residues. Trimming left V 6 bases short and J 3 bases short, with 10 bases between. CDR3: CASSEGRTDTQYF. In DNA form, the CDR3 reads TGTGCCAGCAGCGAAGGGAGGACAGATACGCAGTATTTT.

This clone showed up just once. In nucleotides, the CDR3 is TGTGCCAGCAGCCAAGGGGCCAGCGGGAATCTGAACACCGGGGAGCTGTTTTTT. Protein: CASSQGASGNLNTGELFF. V usage is TRBV4-2 and J usage is TRBJ2-2; 7 bases line up with TRBD2. Germline values: CDR1 LGHNA, CDR2 YNFKEQ. The CDR3 loop spans 18 amino acids. Trimming removed 1 base from V and 1 base from J; junction bases left unmatched: 9.

This chain connects TRBV5-1 to TRBJ1-2, with a tentative D call TRBD1 (5 bases). Germline V lookup: CDR1 SGHRS, CDR2 YFSETQ. The CDR3 contains 14 residues. Trimming took 3 bases from V and 8 from J, leaving 17 bases between them. In DNA, the CDR3 is TGCGCCAGCAGCTGGGGGGATTCTGAGGGGGGCTACACCTTC. It yields the protein CASSWGDSEGGYTF.

The CDR3 is CASITGRGANVLTF. For the CDR3, the DNA is TGTGCCAGCATAACAGGGCGAGGGGCCAACGTCCTGACTTTC. The chain is built from TRBV2 and TRBJ2-6, with D possibly being TRBD1 (6 bases). Germline V gene lookup returns CDR1 SNHLY and CDR2 FYNNEI. The CDR3 consists of 14 residues. V dropped 7 bases and J dropped 4 bases, with 11 bases sitting between them.

The chain recombines TRBV18 with TRBJ2-7; D is possibly TRBD2 (6 bases). The CDR3 has 15 amino acids. CDR1 is KGHSH, CDR2 LQKENI, per germline. V shed 2 bases and J shed 5 bases, with 16 bases lying between them. The CDR3 here is CASSPNTGGIHEQYF. CDR3 coding DNA: TGTGCCAGCTCACCAAATACCGGGGGTATCCACGAGCAGTACTTC. Combining the CDR3 with reference TRBV18 and TRBJ2-7 gives the whole variable domain NAGVMQNPRHLVRRRGQEARLRCSPMKGHSHVYWYRQLPEEGLKFMVYLQKENIIDESGMPKERFSAEFPKEGPSILRIQQVVRGDSAAYFCASSPNTGGIHEQYFGPGTRLTVT.

The V call is TRBV18, the J call TRBJ1-5; TRBD1 might be the D (6 bases). The CDR3 extends over 16 amino acids. V was pared by 5 bases and J by 1 base, with 15 bases between. In germline, CDR1 is KGHSH, CDR2 LQKENI. CDR3 sequence reads: CASSRTVLRSNQPQHF. DNA of the CDR3: TGTGCCAGCTCAAGGACAGTCCTTAGGAGCAATCAGCCCCAGCATTTT.

The chain joins TRBV9 to TRBJ1-1, with D tentatively TRBD1 (5 bases). The CDR3 is 16 residues long. Trimming left V 1 base short and J 1 base short, with 14 bases between. The germline CDR1 and CDR2 sequences are SGDLS and YYNGEE. CDR3 in amino acids: CASSVNPTGSNTEAFF. CDR3 bases: TGTGCCAGCAGCGTAAACCCTACAGGCTCGAACACTGAAGCTTTCTTT.

The CDR3 nucleotides read TGTGCCAGCAGCCGGGGGACAGGGAGGAACGGGGAGCTGTTTTTT. It translates to CASSRGTGRNGELFF. V usage is TRBV7-6 and J usage is TRBJ2-2, with TRBD1 identical over 9 bases. This CDR3 spans 15 amino acids. Per germline, CDR1 SGHVS and CDR2 FNYEAQ. V was pared by 5 bases and J by 7 bases, with 8 bases of the junction left unmatched. Together with reference TRBV7-6 and TRBJ2-2, the CDR3 gives the full variable domain: GAGVSQSPRYKVTKRGQDVALRCDPISGHVSLYWYRQALGQGPEFLTYFNYEAQQDKSGLPNDRFSAERPEGSISTLTIQRTEQRDSAMYRCASSRGTGRNGELFFGEGSRLTVL.

The chain joins TRBV19 to TRBJ1-1; the match to TRBD1 covers 7 bases. Germline lookup yields CDR1 LNHDA and CDR2 SQIVND (reference sequence). This CDR3 has 13 residues. The V and J ends lost 8 bases and 0 bases, in that order; junction bases with no gene match: 3. CDR3: CASHRGMNTEAFF. The CDR3 nucleotides read TGTGCCAGTCACAGGGGCATGAACACTGAAGCTTTCTTT.

The chain has TRBV4-2 and TRBJ1-1; 8 positions agree with TRBD1. V dropped 2 bases and J dropped 1; count of bases not matched to a gene: 3. Germline CDR1 and CDR2: LGHNA and YNFKEQ. There are 15 residues in the CDR3. CDR3 protein: CASSQRQGTNTEAFF. The CDR3 DNA is TGTGCCAGCAGCCAACGACAGGGGACGAACACTGAAGCTTTCTTT.

The J gene is TRBJ1-5, the V gene TRBV15; D is possibly TRBD1 (5 bases). Germline V gene lookup returns CDR1 LNHNV and CDR2 YYDKDF (reference sequence). The length of the CDR3 is 15 residues. Between the trimmed V and J ends, which lost 0 bases and 6 bases, there was a span of 12 bases. CDR3 in amino acids: CATSRDPGEGQPQHF. The DNA for the CDR3 is TGTGCCACCAGCAGAGATCCGGGGGAGGGTCAGCCCCAGCATTTT.

The chain uses TRBV11-3 and TRBJ2-3; the D is unclear. The CDR3 has 12 residues. Trimming took off 5 bases at V and 3 bases at J, with 6 bases between the two ends. Germline V CDR1 and CDR2: SGHNT, YENEEA. The CDR3 region is CASSGRTDTQYF. The CDR3 DNA reads TGTGCCAGCAGCGGCCGTACAGATACGCAGTATTTT.

The chain couples TRBV27 to TRBJ2-1; 11 bases align to TRBD2. CDR1 is MNHEY and CDR2 is SMNVEV in the germline V gene (reference sequence). The CDR3 contains 16 residues. V gave up 5 bases and J gave up 8 bases; unmatched junction bases: 11. DNA for the CDR3: TGTGCCAGCAGTGCGATACTAGCGGGAGAATCTCATGAGCAGTTCTTC. Translated: CASSAILAGESHEQFF.

The gene calls are TRBV5-1 and TRBJ2-3, with TRBD2 matching 13 bases. Germline CDR1 is SGHRS and CDR2 is YFSETQ. The CDR3 spans 17 residues. Losses at the gene ends were 4 bases for V and 5 bases for J; bases not matched to a gene: 10. The CDR3 loop is CASSPTSGRASGDTQYF. CDR3 nucleotides: TGCGCCAGCAGCCCCACTAGCGGGAGGGCCTCAGGAGATACGCAGTATTTT.

A single count supports this clone. V gene TRBV10-3 combines with J gene TRBJ1-5; D might be TRBD1 (5 bases). Between the trimmed V and J ends, which lost 4 bases and 0 bases, there was a span of 7 bases. The CDR3 is 14 residues long. The V gene's germline CDR1 is ENHRY and CDR2 SYGVKD. The CDR3 DNA reads TGTGCCATCAGTGGACAGAATAGCAATCAGCCCCAGCATTTT. This sequence encodes CAISGQNSNQPQHF.

This sequence joins TRBV6-1 and TRBJ2-4, with D possibly being TRBD1 (6 bases). CDR3 size: 14 residues. V lost 5 bases to trimming and J lost 8 bases, with 16 bases between them. CDR1 and CDR2 from the germline V gene are MNHNS and SASEGT. This CDR3 reads CASSPRDIMDIQYF. CDR3 coding DNA: TGTGCCAGCAGTCCCCGGGACATAATGGACATTCAGTACTTC.

The chain employs TRBV19 and TRBJ2-7; 10 nucleotides align to TRBD2. This CDR3 is built from 15 residues. V trimming: 8 bases; J trimming: 5 bases; junction bases outside the gene matches: 12. CDR1 is LNHDA and CDR2 is SQIVND in the germline V gene (reference sequence). CDR3 sequence reads: CASGSPGLAKNEQYF. The CDR3 nucleotides read TGTGCCAGTGGTAGTCCGGGACTAGCGAAAAACGAGCAGTACTTC.